This T cell receptor (beta chain) was captured in a study of neurological immune-mediated disorders. The study's findings and limits: The absence of any CDR3 amino acid sequence shared by expanded clones across subjects suggests that repertoires were private in all groups. HTLV-1-associated myelopathy had the most TCR clonal expansion, while multiple sclerosis had the least, a level that fell below healthy controls.

Template-switch 5'RACE cDNA synthesis added a 10-nucleotide unique molecular identifier. TCRdb re-called the 5' RACE reads through MiXCR, storing one row per CDR3 protein. The repertoire includes about 79,000 distinct CDR3 sequences, approximately 14% of them detected once, and more than 6% sits in the top ten. Looked up from germline, CDR1 is MDHEN and CDR2 is SYDVKM. This CDR3 comprises 13 residues. Unmatched junction bases numbered 4, after V lost 7 bases and J lost 2 bases. This clonotype was found a few times. The antigen is not known. This chain joins TRBV28 and TRBJ2-5; TRBD1 aligns across 7 bases. Sequenced: PBMCs. The sequence was obtained from a woman between 45 and 65 years old in good health. CDR3 coding DNA: TGTGCCAGCACCCTGGGACAGCAAGAGACCCAGTACTTC. This encodes CASTLGQQETQYF. Full variable domain (outside the CDR3, taken from reference TRBV28 and TRBJ2-5): DVKVTQSSRYLVKRTGEKVFLECVQDMDHENMFWYRQDPGLGLRLIYFSYDVKMKEKGDIPEGYSVSREKKERFSLILESASTNQTSMYLCASTLGQQETQYFGPGTRLLVL.